The rows below give T cell receptor beta chains drawn from one sample of a study of T cell clusters in autoimmune cytopenias. TCRdb re-called the multiplex PCR reads, yielding one record per CDR3 amino acid sequence without DNA. This sample's table reports 8,800 or so distinct CDR3 sequences. Sequencing used peripheral blood. The receptors were gathered from a human donor with an autoimmune cytopenia or autoimmune hepatitis (not recorded which). The CDR3 runs from the conserved cysteine through the conserved F or W. Not all rows give a size; the values are once, few, many and, for expanded clones, a class.

clone_size j_call v_call cdr3_aa
. TRBJ2-3 TRBV5-6 CASSLGRGTDTQYF
. TRBJ2-1 TRBV19 CASSQKGGLAGGPGNEQFF
medium-sized TRBJ2-1 TRBV13 CASSSSWNEQFF
. TRBJ2-3 TRBV7-3 CASSFTSGSGDTQYF
. TRBJ2-1 TRBV20-1 CSARDRRGAGNEQFF
medium-sized TRBJ2-3 TRBV29-1 CSVEGAGSLGTDTQYF
medium-sized TRBJ2-7 TRBV6-5 CASSSVSGGRPEQYF
medium-sized TRBJ2-5 TRBV27 CASSPDPSGSETQYF
. TRBJ1-1 TRBV6-5 CASSGQGRWTEAFF
. TRBJ2-5 TRBV7-6 CASSPGGQETQYF
. TRBJ1-4 TRBV7-6 CASSSRTGSNEKLFF
. TRBJ1-5 TRBV27 CASSPNGQGWGQPQHF
. TRBJ2-5 TRBV27 CASSFTGTPSETQYF
medium-sized TRBJ2-2 TRBV19 CASSTSTAITGELFF